This T cell receptor beta chain derives from a study of OX40 agonist ivuxolimab in advanced cancers. Across the whole study: Ivuxolimab is a fully human IgG2 antibody that activates OX40 (CD134). Males comprised 70% to 85% of the group, whose mean age was approximately 60 years (range roughly 20 to 85). Study conclusions and caveats: Low normalized T-cell clonal expansion also characterized some of the nonresponders.

Sequencing used immunoSEQ multiplex PCR; TCRdb keeps in-frame clones, though not all of them. Of 30,000 to 45,000 clones in the sample, approximately 87% are singletons; the top ten hold 25% to 40%. Points on this clone: Its antigen is unidentified.

The sample here was CD4+ or CD8+ T cells sorted from blood, taken in a trial of the OX40 agonist ivuxolimab. The clonotype was recovered from an adult with an advanced solid tumor such as melanoma, head and neck, liver or kidney cancer.

CDR3 sequence reads: CASTGSGNTIYF. The CDR3 bases are TGTGCCAGCACCGGCTCTGGAAACACCATATATTTT. The J gene is TRBJ1-3, the V gene TRBV2; D uncertain. Trimming removed 7 bases from V and 0 bases from J, with 4 bases in between. The length of the CDR3 is 12 residues. Germline CDR1 SNHLY, CDR2 FYNNEI.